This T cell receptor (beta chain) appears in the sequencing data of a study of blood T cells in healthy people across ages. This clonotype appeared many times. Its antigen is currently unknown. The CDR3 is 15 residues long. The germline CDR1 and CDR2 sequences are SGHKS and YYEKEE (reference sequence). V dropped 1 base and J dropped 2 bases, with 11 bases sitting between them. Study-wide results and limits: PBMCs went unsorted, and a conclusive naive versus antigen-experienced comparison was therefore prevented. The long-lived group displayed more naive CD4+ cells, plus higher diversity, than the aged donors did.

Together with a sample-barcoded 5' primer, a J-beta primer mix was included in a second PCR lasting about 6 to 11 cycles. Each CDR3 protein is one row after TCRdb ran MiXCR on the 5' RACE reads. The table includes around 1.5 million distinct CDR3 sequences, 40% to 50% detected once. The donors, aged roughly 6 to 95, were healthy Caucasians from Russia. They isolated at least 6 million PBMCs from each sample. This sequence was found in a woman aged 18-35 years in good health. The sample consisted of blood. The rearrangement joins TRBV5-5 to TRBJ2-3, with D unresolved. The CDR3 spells CASSLILENTDTQYF. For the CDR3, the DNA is TGTGCCAGCAGCTTGATCCTCGAGAACACAGATACGCAGTATTTT.